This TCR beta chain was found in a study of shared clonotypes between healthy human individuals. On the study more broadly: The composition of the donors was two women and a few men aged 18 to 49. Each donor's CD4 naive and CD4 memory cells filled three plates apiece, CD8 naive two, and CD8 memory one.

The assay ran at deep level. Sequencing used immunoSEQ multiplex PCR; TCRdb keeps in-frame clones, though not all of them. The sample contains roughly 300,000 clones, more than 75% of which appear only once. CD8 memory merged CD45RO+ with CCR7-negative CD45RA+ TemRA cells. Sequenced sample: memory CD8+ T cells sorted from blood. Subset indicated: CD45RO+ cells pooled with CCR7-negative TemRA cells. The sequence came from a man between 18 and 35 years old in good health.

The CDR3 coding sequence is TGTGCCAGCAGTTTCGAACCAGTCCGGGCCTCTGGGGCCAACGTCCTGACTTTC. It is translated as CASSFEPVRASGANVLTF. V gene TRBV28 combines with J gene TRBJ2-6; D is ambiguous. The ends were cut back, 3 bases at V and 0 bases at J, with 15 bases in the middle. This CDR3 spans 18 amino acids. Per the germline V gene, CDR1 is MDHEN and CDR2 is SYDVKM.